This TCR beta chain was sequenced for a study of cytomegalovirus exposure and HLA in healthy donors. Primers included in the PCR were 60 Vbeta and 13 Jbeta primers. Sequenced by immunoSEQ multiplex PCR; TCRdb stores in-frame clones only, minus some. The table records about 170,000 clones, 75% to 90% of them present only once. Findings and limits, study-wide: In a later analysis, TCR association rates varied by HLA locus: DRB1 most, HLA-C fewest. It is likely that the observed cluster of highly shared sequence variants was a sequencing artifact. Trimming of TCR beta V- and J-genes showed a link, identified in a later analysis, to a missense DCLRE1C variant.

Of note for this clone: No antigen is known for it.

V was cut by 5 bases and J by 1 base, with 13 bases left in between. The CDR3 length is 14 residues. Germline CDR1 and CDR2: SGHDT and YYEEEE. The source is a male donor in good health and CMV-seronegative. V and J are TRBV5-6 and TRBJ2-7; possibly TRBD1 for D (8 bases). Sequencing was carried out using PBMCs. CDR3 nucleotide sequence: TGTGCCAGCAGGAAACAGGGGGGGTCCTACGAGCAGTACTTC. Its protein is CASRKQGGSYEQYF.